A single sample gave rise to the 15 T cell receptor beta chains below, sequenced in a study of T cell repertoires in aging, cancer and after chemotherapy (dated by TCRdb to 2018 to 2020). Sequencing used an Illumina MiSeq. Using a mixed TRB-A/B primer pool, multiplex touch-down PCR amplified rearranged TRB sequences covering the V, D and J segments. TCRdb passed the public sequencing reads through fastp at Q25 and MiXCR, retaining productive beta sequences. One record per CDR3 amino acid sequence lists the most common genes and DNA. In this sample the table shows several thousand distinct CDR3 sequences, 35% to 50% of which occur a single time. The top ten hold 3.5% of the sample. Genomic DNA extracted from peripheral blood, rather than sorted cells or RNA, was used as the source for amplification of TCR beta rearrangements. The specimen was blood. The receptors come from a human donor in good health.

A single count supports this clonotype. V usage is TRBV19 and J usage is TRBJ1-2; D gene ambiguous. Germline V gene lookup returns CDR1 LNHDA and CDR2 SQIVND (reference sequence). This CDR3 contains 17 residues. Trimming removed 4 bases from V and 4 bases from J, with 22 bases in between. In DNA, the CDR3 is TGTGCCAGTAGTACGGGGAGGACGTCACGGGGAGCCTATGGCTACACCTTC. The encoded protein is CASSTGRTSRGAYGYTF.

This clonotype was counted only a few times. The chain recombines TRBV11-3 with TRBJ1-1, with D possibly matching TRBD1 (5 bases). The CDR3 has 13 residues. Germline assignment: CDR1 SGHNT and CDR2 YENEEA. The V end lost 10 bases, the J end lost 4 bases, and 16 bases lay between the germline ends. The CDR3 sequence: CATRQSQATEAFF. In DNA, the CDR3 is TGTGCCACACGACAGTCCCAGGCCACTGAAGCTTTCTTT.

CDR3 sequence: CASSDSPSVDEQFF. CDR3 nucleotides: TGTGCCAGCAGTGATTCCCCTAGCGTGGATGAGCAGTTCTTC. The gene calls are TRBV6-4 and TRBJ2-1; possibly TRBD2 for D (6 bases). The CDR3 runs to 14 residues. Per the germline V gene, CDR1 is MRHNA and CDR2 is SNTAGT. Trimming took 3 bases from V and 8 from J, leaving 14 bases between them.

The chain recombines TRBV20-1 with TRBJ1-1; 7 nucleotides match TRBD1. Trimming took 5 bases from V and 1 from J; bases not matched to a gene: 7. CDR1 is DFQATT and CDR2 is SNEGSKA in the germline V gene (reference sequence). The CDR3 runs to 14 residues. The CDR3 nucleotides are TGCAGTGCTCTACATGGGACAGCGAACACTGAAGCTTTCTTT. It is translated as CSALHGTANTEAFF.

This chain connects TRBV11-3 to TRBJ2-1; D unresolved. V lost 5 bases and J lost 9, with 17 bases in between. CDR3 length: 14 residues. The germline CDR1 and CDR2 sequences are SGHNT and YENEEA. This chain's CDR3 is CASSAGDARVEQFF. The CDR3 coding sequence is TGTGCCAGCAGCGCTGGTGACGCCCGCGTTGAGCAGTTCTTC.

This clonotype has just a few counts. This chain joins TRBV30 and TRBJ1-6, with 7 bases fitting TRBD1. This CDR3 is 12 amino acids long. Germline CDR1 and CDR2: GTSNPN and SVGIG (reference sequence). Trimming took 3 bases from V and 9 from J; bases not matched to a gene: 2. This chain's CDR3 is CAWRGDSSPLHF. The CDR3 DNA sequence: TGTGCCTGGAGGGGGGACAGTTCACCCCTCCACTTT.

CDR3 region: CASSHRWTGSGTEAFF. The CDR3 region has the DNA TGTGCCAGCAGCCACCGGTGGACAGGGAGTGGCACTGAAGCTTTCTTT. The chain carries TRBV13 and TRBJ1-1; 8 bases fit TRBD1. CDR3 length equals 16 residues. Trimming removed 5 bases from V and 4 bases from J; junction bases left unmatched: 12. CDR1 and CDR2 (germline): PRHDT, FYEKMQ (reference sequence).

This clonotype has more than one count but fewer than ten. The chain recombines TRBV6-2 or TRBV6-3 with TRBJ1-4; 9 bases are shared with TRBD1. Germline assignment: CDR1 MNHEY and CDR2 SVGEGT. V lost 6 bases and J lost 5; bases outside the gene matches: 4. The CDR3 spans 14 residues. CDR3 loop: CASSTGTGNEKLFF. CDR3 coding DNA: TGTGCCAGCAGCACCGGGACAGGGAATGAAAAACTGTTTTTT.

This clonotype was recorded a few times. V usage is TRBV27 and J usage is TRBJ1-6; the D gene is possibly TRBD1 (5 bases). CDR1 and CDR2 (germline): MNHEY, SMNVEV (reference sequence). The CDR3 runs 12 residues. V gave up 4 bases and J gave up 14 bases, with 12 bases separating them. The CDR3 protein is CASSSGTWALHF. CDR3 in DNA: TGTGCCAGCAGTTCCGGGACTTGGGCCCTCCACTTT.

This clonotype was seen only a few times. The chain uses TRBV6-1 and TRBJ2-7; D remains unclear. Germline values: CDR1 MNHNS, CDR2 SASEGT. The V gene lost 5 bases and the J gene lost 1 base, with 9 bases spanning the gap. This CDR3 is 13 amino acids long. The chain's CDR3 is CASSPGGSYEQYF. The CDR3 DNA reads TGTGCCAGCAGTCCGGGTGGGTCCTACGAGCAGTACTTC.

As concerns this clonotype: The junction departs from the called germline gene at one end, perhaps through a read error. The chain joins TRBV5-6 to TRBJ1-6; 7 bases fit TRBD1. There are 16 residues in the CDR3. Germline loops: CDR1 SGHDT, CDR2 YYEEEE. The CDR3: CAISFVEGALNSPLHF. The CDR3 DNA reads as TGTGCCATCAGCTTTGTAGAGGGGGCCCTTAATTCACCCCTCCACTTT.

The chain uses TRBV19 and TRBJ1-2; the D is unclear. Trimming removed 5 bases at V and 4 bases at J, with 11 bases between. Germline CDR1 LNHDA, CDR2 SQIVND (reference sequence). There are 13 residues in the CDR3. The CDR3 is CASSYTGSYGYTF. In DNA form, the CDR3 reads TGTGCCAGTAGTTATACCGGGAGCTATGGCTACACCTTC.

V gene TRBV12-3 or TRBV12-4 combines with J gene TRBJ2-3, with 10 positions matching TRBD2. The V gene end was trimmed by 3 bases and the J gene end by 1 base; junction bases not matched to a gene: 4. This CDR3 comprises 16 residues. The CDR3 coding sequence is TGTGCCAGCAGTTTCGTAGCGGGGGGACGCACAGATACGCAGTATTTT. Protein: CASSFVAGGRTDTQYF.

J is TRBJ2-1 and V is TRBV7-9; 13 nucleotides match TRBD2. CDR1 and CDR2 (germline): SEHNR, FQNEAQ (reference sequence). This CDR3 region has 17 residues. V lost 0 bases to trimming and J lost 7 bases; unmatched junction nucleotides: 6. CDR3 in amino acids: CASSLATSGGSHNEQFF. Here the CDR3 DNA reads TGTGCCAGCAGCTTAGCGACTAGCGGGGGGTCGCATAATGAGCAGTTCTTC.

This chain connects TRBV13 to TRBJ2-5, with a weak D call TRBD2 (5 bases). This CDR3 has 14 residues. Germline V gives CDR1 PRHDT, CDR2 FYEKMQ (reference sequence). Trimming pared 6 bases from V and 2 bases from J, leaving 13 bases between. The DNA for the CDR3 is TGTGCCAGCAGTCAGGAGAGGGAACAAGAGACCCAGTACTTC. Translating it yields CASSQEREQETQYF.